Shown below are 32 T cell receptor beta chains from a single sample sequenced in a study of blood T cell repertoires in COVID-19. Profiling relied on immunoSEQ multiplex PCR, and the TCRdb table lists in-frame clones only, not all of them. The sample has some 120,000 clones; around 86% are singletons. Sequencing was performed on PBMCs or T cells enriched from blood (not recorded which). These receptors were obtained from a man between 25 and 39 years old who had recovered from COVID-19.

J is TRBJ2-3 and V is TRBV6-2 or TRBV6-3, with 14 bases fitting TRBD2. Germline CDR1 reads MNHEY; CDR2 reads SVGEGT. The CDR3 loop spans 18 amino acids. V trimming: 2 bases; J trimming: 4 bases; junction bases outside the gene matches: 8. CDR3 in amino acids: CASSYLTSGRGSADTQYF. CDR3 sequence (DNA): TGTGCCAGCAGTTACCTGACTAGCGGGAGGGGCAGCGCAGATACGCAGTATTTT.

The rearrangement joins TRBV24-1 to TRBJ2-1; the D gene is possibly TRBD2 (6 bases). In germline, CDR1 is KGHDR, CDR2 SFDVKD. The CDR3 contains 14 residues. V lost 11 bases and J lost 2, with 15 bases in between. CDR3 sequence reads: CAMETSSPYNEQFF. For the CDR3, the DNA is TGTGCCATGGAAACTAGCAGCCCCTACAATGAGCAGTTCTTC.

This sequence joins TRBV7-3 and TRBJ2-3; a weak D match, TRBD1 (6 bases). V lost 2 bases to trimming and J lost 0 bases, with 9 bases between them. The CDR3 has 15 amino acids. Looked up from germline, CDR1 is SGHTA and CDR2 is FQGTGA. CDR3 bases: TGTGCCAGCAGCTTAGGACAGATTAGCACAGATACGCAGTATTTT. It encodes CASSLGQISTDTQYF. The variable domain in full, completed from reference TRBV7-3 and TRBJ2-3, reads GAGVSQTPSNKVTEKGKYVELRCDPISGHTALYWYRQSLGQGPEFLIYFQGTGAADDSGLPNDRFFAVRPEGSVSTLKIQRTERGDSAVYLCASSLGQISTDTQYFGPGTRLTVL.

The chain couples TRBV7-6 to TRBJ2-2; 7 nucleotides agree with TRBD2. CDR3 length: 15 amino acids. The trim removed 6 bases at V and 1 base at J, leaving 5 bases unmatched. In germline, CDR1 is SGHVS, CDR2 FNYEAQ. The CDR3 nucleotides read TGTGCCAGCAGTTTCGGGGGGAAGAACACCGGGGAGCTGTTTTTT. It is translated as CASSFGGKNTGELFF.

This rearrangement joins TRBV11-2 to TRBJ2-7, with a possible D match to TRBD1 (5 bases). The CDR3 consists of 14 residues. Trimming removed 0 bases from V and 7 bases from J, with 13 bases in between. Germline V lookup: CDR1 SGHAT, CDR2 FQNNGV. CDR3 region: CASSLDLGPWEQYV. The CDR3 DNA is TGTGCCAGCAGCTTAGATCTGGGGCCGTGGGAGCAGTACGTC.

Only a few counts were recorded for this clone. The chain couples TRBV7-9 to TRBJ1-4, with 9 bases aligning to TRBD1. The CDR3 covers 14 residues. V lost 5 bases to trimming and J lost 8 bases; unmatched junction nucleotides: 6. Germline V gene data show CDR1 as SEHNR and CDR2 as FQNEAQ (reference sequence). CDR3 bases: TGTGCCAGCAGCACGGGACAGGGCAGAGAAAAACTGTTTTTT. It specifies CASSTGQGREKLFF. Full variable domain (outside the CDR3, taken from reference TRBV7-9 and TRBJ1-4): DTGVSQNPRHKITKRGQNVTFRCDPISEHNRLYWYRQTLGQGPEFLTYFQNEAQLEKSRLLSDRFSAERPKGSFSTLEIQRTEQGDSAMYLCASSTGQGREKLFFGSGTQLSVL.

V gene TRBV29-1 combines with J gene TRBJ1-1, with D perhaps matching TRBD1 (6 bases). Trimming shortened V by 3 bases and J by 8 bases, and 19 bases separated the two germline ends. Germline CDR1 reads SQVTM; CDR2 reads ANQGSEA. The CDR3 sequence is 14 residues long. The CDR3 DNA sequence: TGCAGCGTTGATTGGGGGGGCCTGACAGCAGAAGCTTTCTTT. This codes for CSVDWGGLTAEAFF.

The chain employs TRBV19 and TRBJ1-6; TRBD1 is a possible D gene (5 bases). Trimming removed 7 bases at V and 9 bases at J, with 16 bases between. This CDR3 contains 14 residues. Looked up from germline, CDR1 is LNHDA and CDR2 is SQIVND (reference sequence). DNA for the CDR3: TGTGCCAGTAACCTGGACACCCAGGGTTCACCCCTCCACTTT. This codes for CASNLDTQGSPLHF. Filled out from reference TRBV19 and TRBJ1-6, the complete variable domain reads DGGITQSPKYLFRKEGQNVTLSCEQNLNHDAMYWYRQDPGQGLRLIYYSQIVNDFQKGDIAEGYSVSREKKESFPLTVTSAQKNPTAFYLCASNLDTQGSPLHFGNGTRLTVT.

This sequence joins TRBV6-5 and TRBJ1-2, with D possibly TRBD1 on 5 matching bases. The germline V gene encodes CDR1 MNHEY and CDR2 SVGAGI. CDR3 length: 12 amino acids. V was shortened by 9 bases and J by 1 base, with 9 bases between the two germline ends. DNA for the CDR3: TGTGCCAGTGGAGGGGTTAACTATGGCTACACCTTC. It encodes CASGGVNYGYTF.

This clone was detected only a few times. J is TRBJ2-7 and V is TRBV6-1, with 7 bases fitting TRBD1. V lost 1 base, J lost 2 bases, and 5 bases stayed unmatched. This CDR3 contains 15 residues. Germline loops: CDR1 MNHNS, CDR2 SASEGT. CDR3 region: CASSEEGANAYEQYF. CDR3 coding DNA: TGTGCCAGCAGTGAAGAGGGGGCAAACGCCTACGAGCAGTACTTC.

The CDR3 region has the DNA TGTGCCAGCAGTGAAACTGCCTATGGCTACACCTTC. Amino acids: CASSETAYGYTF. This chain links TRBV2 with TRBJ1-2; unclear D gene. The CDR3 loop spans 12 amino acids. Germline-derived CDR1 and CDR2 are SNHLY and FYNNEI. V was trimmed by 2 bases and J by 4 bases, leaving 5 bases between them.

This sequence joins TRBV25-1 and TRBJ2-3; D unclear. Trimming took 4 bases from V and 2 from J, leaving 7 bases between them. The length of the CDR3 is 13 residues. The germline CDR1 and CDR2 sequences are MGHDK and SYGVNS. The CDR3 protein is CASSGLYTDTQYF. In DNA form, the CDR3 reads TGTGCCAGCAGTGGGCTGTACACAGATACGCAGTATTTT.

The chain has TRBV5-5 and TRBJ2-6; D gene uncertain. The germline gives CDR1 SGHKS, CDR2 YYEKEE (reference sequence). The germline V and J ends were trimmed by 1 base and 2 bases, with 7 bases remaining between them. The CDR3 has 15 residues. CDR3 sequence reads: CASSLLGAGANVLTF. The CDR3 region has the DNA TGTGCCAGCAGCTTGCTGGGCGCTGGGGCCAACGTCCTGACTTTC.

The CDR3 bases are TGTGCCAGCAGCTTTGGGGAGTCCTATAATTCACCCCTCCACTTT. Protein: CASSFGESYNSPLHF. The chain carries TRBV5-4 and TRBJ1-6; D gene uncertain. The ends were cut back, 2 bases at V and 1 base at J, with 7 bases in the middle. The length of the CDR3 is 15 residues. The germline V gene has CDR1 SGHNT and CDR2 YYREEE (reference sequence).

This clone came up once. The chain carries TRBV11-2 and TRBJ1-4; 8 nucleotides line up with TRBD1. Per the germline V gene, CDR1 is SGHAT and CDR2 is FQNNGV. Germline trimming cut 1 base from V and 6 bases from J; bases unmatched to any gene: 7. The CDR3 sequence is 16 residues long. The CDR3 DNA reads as TGTGCCAGCAGCTTAGTGGCCGGGACAGGTTATGAAAAACTGTTTTTT. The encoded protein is CASSLVAGTGYEKLFF.

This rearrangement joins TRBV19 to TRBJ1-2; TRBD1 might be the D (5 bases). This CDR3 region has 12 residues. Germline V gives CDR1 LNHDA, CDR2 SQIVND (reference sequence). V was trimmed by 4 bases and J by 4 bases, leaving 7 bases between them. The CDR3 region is CASSSGTYGYTF. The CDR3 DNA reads TGTGCCAGTAGTAGCGGGACCTATGGCTACACCTTC.

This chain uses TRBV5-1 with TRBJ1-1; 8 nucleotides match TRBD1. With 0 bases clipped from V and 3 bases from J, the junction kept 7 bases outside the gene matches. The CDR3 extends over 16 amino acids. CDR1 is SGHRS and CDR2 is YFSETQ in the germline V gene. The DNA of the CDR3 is TGCGCCAGCAGCTTGGGTCAGGGGGCGCTGGACACTGAAGCTTTCTTT. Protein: CASSLGQGALDTEAFF. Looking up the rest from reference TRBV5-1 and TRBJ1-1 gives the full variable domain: KAGVTQTPRYLIKTRGQQVTLSCSPISGHRSVSWYQQTPGQGLQFLFEYFSETQRNKGNFPGRFSGRQFSNSRSEMNVSTLELGDSALYLCASSLGQGALDTEAFFGQGTRLTVV.

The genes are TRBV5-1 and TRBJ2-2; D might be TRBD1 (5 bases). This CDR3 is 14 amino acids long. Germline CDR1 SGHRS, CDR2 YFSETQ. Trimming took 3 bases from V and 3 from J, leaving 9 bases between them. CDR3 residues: CASSSQGYTGELFF. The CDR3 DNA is TGCGCCAGCAGCTCTCAGGGTTACACCGGGGAGCTGTTTTTT.

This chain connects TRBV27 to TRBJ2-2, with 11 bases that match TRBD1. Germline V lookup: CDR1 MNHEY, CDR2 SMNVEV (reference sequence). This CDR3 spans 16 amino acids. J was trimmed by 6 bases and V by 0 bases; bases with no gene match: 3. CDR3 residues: CASSLSGTGGPGELFF. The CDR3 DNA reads TGTGCCAGCAGTTTATCAGGGACAGGGGGACCCGGGGAGCTGTTTTTT.

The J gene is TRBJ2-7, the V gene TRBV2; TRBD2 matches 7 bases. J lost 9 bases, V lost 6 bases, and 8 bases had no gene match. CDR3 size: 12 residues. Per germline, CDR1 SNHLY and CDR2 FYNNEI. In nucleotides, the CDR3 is TGTGCCAGCAGGGAGACTAGCTTGGGGCAGTACGTC. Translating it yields CASRETSLGQYV.

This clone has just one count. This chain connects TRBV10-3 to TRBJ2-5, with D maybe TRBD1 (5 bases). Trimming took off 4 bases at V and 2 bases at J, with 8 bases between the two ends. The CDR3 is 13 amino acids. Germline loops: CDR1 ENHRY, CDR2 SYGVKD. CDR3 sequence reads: CAISGQLQETQYF. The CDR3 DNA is TGTGCCATCAGTGGACAGCTACAAGAGACCCAGTACTTC.

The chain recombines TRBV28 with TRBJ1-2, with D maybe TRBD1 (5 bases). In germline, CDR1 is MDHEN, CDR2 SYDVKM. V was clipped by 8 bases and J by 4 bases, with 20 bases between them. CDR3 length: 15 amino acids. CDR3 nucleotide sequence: TGTGCCAGCGGCTTAAAACCAGTCAGGGCCTATGGCTACACCTTC. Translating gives CASGLKPVRAYGYTF.

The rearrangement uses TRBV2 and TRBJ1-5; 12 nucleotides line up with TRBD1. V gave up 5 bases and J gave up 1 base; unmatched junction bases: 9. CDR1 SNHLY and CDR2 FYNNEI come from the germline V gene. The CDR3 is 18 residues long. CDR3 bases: TGTGCCAGCAGTCCCGGGACAGGGGGCGAAATAAGCAATCAGCCCCAGCATTTT. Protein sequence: CASSPGTGGEISNQPQHF.

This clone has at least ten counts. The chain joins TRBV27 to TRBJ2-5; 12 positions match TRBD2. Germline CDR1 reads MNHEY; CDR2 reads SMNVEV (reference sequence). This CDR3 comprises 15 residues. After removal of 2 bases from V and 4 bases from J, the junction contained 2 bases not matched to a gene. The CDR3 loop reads CASSLTSGRTETQYF. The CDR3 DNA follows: TGTGCCAGCAGTTTAACTAGCGGGAGGACAGAGACCCAGTACTTC.

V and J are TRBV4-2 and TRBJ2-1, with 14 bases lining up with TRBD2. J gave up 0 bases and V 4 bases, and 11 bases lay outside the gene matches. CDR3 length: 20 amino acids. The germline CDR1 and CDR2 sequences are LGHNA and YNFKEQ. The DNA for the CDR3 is TGTGCCAGCAGCCGATTCCCCGGGACTAGCGGGAGAAGCTCCTACAATGAGCAGTTCTTC. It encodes CASSRFPGTSGRSSYNEQFF.

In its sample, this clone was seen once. This chain's CDR3 is CASALDWDSEQFF. The CDR3 nucleotides read TGTGCCAGCGCCCTCGATTGGGACTCCGAGCAGTTCTTC. The chain joins TRBV5-4 to TRBJ2-1; TRBD2 is a possible D gene (6 bases). CDR1 and CDR2 from the germline V gene are SGHNT and YYREEE (reference sequence). V gave up 7 bases and J gave up 10 bases, with 18 bases separating them. The CDR3 loop spans 13 amino acids.

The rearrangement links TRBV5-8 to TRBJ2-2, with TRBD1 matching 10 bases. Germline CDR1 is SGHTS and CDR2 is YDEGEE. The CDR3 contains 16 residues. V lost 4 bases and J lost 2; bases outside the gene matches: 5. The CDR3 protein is CASSNDRGLNTGELFF. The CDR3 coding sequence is TGTGCCAGCAGCAACGACAGGGGGCTTAACACCGGGGAGCTGTTTTTT.

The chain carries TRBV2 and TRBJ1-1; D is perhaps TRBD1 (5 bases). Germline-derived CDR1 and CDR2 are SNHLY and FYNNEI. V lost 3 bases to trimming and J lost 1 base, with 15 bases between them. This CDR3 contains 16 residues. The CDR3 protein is CASSETFGGKNTEAFF. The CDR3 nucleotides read TGTGCCAGCAGTGAGACGTTCGGGGGAAAGAACACTGAAGCTTTCTTT.

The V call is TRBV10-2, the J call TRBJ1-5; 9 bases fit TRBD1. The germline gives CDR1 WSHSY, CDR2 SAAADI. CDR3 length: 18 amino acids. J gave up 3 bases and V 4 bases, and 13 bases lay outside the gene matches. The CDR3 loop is CASSGSGTGRRDNQPQHF. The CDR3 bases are TGCGCCAGCAGTGGTTCCGGGACAGGGAGGAGAGACAATCAGCCCCAGCATTTT.

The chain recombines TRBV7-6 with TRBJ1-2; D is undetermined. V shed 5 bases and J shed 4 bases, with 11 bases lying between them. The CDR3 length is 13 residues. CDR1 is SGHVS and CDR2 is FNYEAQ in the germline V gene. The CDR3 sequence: CASSAQETYGYTF. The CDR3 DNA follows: TGTGCCAGCAGCGCGCAGGAAACCTATGGCTACACCTTC.

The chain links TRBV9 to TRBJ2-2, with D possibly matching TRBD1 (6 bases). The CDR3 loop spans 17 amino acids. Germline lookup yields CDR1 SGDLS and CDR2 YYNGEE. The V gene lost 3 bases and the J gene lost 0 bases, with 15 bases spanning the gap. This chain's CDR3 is CASSANRGTSNTGELFF. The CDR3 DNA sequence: TGTGCCAGCAGCGCCAACCGAGGGACATCGAACACCGGGGAGCTGTTTTTT.

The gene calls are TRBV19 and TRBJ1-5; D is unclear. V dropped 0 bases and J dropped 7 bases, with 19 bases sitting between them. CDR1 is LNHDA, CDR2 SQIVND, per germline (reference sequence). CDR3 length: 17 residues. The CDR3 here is CASSIDLSGEVRQPQHF. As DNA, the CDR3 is TGTGCCAGTAGTATAGATCTATCCGGGGAAGTGAGACAGCCCCAGCATTTT.